This T cell receptor beta chain is from a study of OX40 agonist ivuxolimab in advanced cancers. Study-level background: Ivuxolimab was an agonistic, fully human IgG2 monoclonal antibody directed against OX40 (CD134), a costimulatory receptor. Intravenous ivuxolimab was administered to patients every 2 weeks at six dose levels: 0.01, 0.1, 0.3, 1.5, 3 and 10 mg/kg. Among the roughly 52 dose-escalation patients, 19 had hepatocellular carcinoma, roughly 15 melanoma, 9 renal cell carcinoma and 9 head and neck cancer. In the dose-escalation cohort, around 80% of patients were male, and the mean age was 60 years with a range of roughly 23 to 79. Patients were allowed to have had prior anti-PD-1, anti-PD-L1 or anti-CTLA-4 therapy, and 40% of the dose-escalation patients had previously received checkpoint inhibitors. Partial responses occurred in three dose-escalation patients, of whom one had hepatocellular carcinoma and two had cutaneous melanoma. Peripheral TCRbeta sequencing was intended to test whether TCR sequence diversity was altered and clonal T-cell expansion was caused by ivuxolimab. The monotherapy dose-escalation portion (N of about 50 patients) of the phase I ivuxolimab trial is reported in the paper. Overall results and qualifications from the work: Antigen specificity was not determined for the clonally expanded peripheral T cells. After ivuxolimab, expanded clones were on average more numerous among CD8+ T cells than among CD4+ T cells. In the 0.1-3.0 mg/kg groups, partial responders had among the lowest normalized peripheral clonal expansion, particularly in CD8+ T cells. At doses of 0.1 to 3.0 mg/kg, clonal expansion of both CD4+ and CD8+ T cells in blood was seen between baseline and week 6. Low levels of normalized T-cell clonal expansion were also seen in some nonresponding patients.

The trial excluded patients who had a history of autoimmune disease or who were on systemic immunosuppression. Peripheral blood for TCR sequencing was drawn from every dose cohort at baseline, at cycle 4 day 1 and at cycle 7 day 1. The samples were taken from a phase I, first-in-human, multicenter, open-label dose-escalation trial of ivuxolimab. Adults with locally advanced or metastatic melanoma, renal cell, hepatocellular, or head and neck squamous cell carcinoma were enrolled in the trial. CD4+ and CD8+ T cells were sorted separately from peripheral blood before TCR sequencing. For sequencing of the TCRbeta CDR3 region, genomic DNA was extracted from the sorted cells. The immunoSEQ Assay was used for sequencing of TCRbeta CDR3 regions. The source is immuneACCESS, and TCRdb retained only in-frame sequences with V and J called. Part of the clones is not carried over; for the studies checked, unresolved V genes explain less than half of this, and the remainder is unexplained. In all, the sample holds about 71,000 clones, and roughly 81% of those were seen once. Approximately 5% of the sample is held by the ten biggest clonotypes.

As to this clone: The target of this receptor is not known. Base qualities are not recorded, but no much larger clone differs from it by a single base.

A distance of 12 bases separates the germline ends of V and J, which lose 1 base and 6 bases respectively. CDR1 and CDR2 are read off the germline V gene as SGHDN and FVKESK. The CDR3 covers 14 residues, taking in both the cysteine and the phenylalanine. The kept DNA is CDR3 alone, 42 bases in frame from the first base. This chain joins TRBV14 to TRBJ1-1; the D region possibly corresponds to TRBD1 (5 bases align). The sequencing used CD4+ or CD8+ T cells sorted from blood, collected in a trial of the OX40 agonist ivuxolimab. This sequence originates from an adult with an advanced solid tumor such as melanoma, head and neck, liver or kidney cancer. CDR3 region: CASSQVGGSSEAFF. The DNA sequence reads TGTGCCAGCAGCCAAGTGGGGGGGAGTTCTGAAGCTTTCTTT.